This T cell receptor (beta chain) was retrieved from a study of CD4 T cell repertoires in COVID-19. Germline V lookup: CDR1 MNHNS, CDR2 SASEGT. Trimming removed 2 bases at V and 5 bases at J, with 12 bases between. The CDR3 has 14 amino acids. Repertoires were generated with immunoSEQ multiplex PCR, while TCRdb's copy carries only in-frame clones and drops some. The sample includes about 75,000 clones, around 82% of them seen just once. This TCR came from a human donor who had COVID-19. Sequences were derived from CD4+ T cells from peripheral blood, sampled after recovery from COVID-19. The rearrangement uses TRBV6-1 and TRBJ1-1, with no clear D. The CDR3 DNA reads TGTGCCAGCAGTGAATGGGAGAGTGGGACTGAAGCTTTCTTT. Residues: CASSEWESGTEAFF.